This entry lists 27 T cell receptor beta chains sequenced from one sample in a study of cytomegalovirus exposure and HLA in healthy donors. Primers included in the PCR were 60 Vbeta and 13 Jbeta primers. TCRdb's copy holds only in-frame clones and misses some; the assay was immunoSEQ multiplex PCR. The data hold approximately 140,000 clones, with roughly 75% observed a single time. Material for sequencing was PBMCs. These receptors were obtained from a man in his forties in good health and CMV-seropositive.

The chain has TRBV6-6 and TRBJ1-2; 10 bases agree with TRBD1. Per the germline V gene, CDR1 is MNHNY and CDR2 is SVGAGI (reference sequence). The CDR3 loop spans 16 amino acids. Losses at the gene ends were 6 bases for V and 3 bases for J; bases not matched to a gene: 10. The DNA of the CDR3 is TGTGCCAGCAGCTCTTTAACCGGGACAGGGGACTATGGCTACACCTTC. Its translation is CASSSLTGTGDYGYTF.

This clone appeared once. The V and J genes are TRBV4-3 and TRBJ1-1; D perhaps matches TRBD1 (5 bases). Germline V gene sequence: CDR1 LGHNA, CDR2 YSLEER. Trimming took 4 bases from V and 4 from J, leaving 19 bases between them. This CDR3 spans 16 amino acids. CDR3 DNA sequence: TGCGCCAGCAGCCCGTCGGGAGGACCGGGGGGCACTGAAGCTTTCTTT. This encodes CASSPSGGPGGTEAFF.

The chain joins TRBV30 to TRBJ1-3; D not resolved. This CDR3 spans 15 amino acids. The V gene lost 2 bases and the J gene lost 4 bases, with 15 bases spanning the gap. Germline CDR1 GTSNPN, CDR2 SVGIG (reference sequence). The CDR3 sequence is CAWSPSGRAGNTIYF. The DNA of the CDR3 is TGTGCCTGGAGTCCCTCGGGGAGGGCCGGAAACACCATATATTTT.

V gene TRBV5-1 combines with J gene TRBJ2-7; 9 bases fit TRBD2. Per germline, CDR1 SGHRS and CDR2 YFSETQ. Germline trimming cut 2 bases from V and 0 bases from J; bases unmatched to any gene: 3. The CDR3 contains 15 residues. DNA for the CDR3: TGCGCCAGCAGCTTTAGCGGGGGTAGCTCCTACGAGCAGTACTTC. Its translation is CASSFSGGSSYEQYF.

The rearrangement uses TRBV7-2 and TRBJ2-7; TRBD1 is a possible D gene (5 bases). Trimming left V 2 bases short and J 7 bases short, with 15 bases between. This CDR3 region has 14 residues. Germline loops: CDR1 SGHTA, CDR2 FQGNSA. The CDR3 region is CASSLIMMDIEQYF. CDR3 sequence (DNA): TGTGCCAGCAGCTTAATAATGATGGACATTGAGCAGTACTTC.

This clone was seen once. The chain combines TRBV6-6 with TRBJ2-3; 12 bases fit TRBD2. V was pared by 2 bases and J by 3 bases, with 3 bases of the junction left unmatched. The germline gives CDR1 MNHNY, CDR2 SVGAGI (reference sequence). This CDR3 has 16 residues. CDR3 amino acids: CASSYTLAGGTDTQYF. The CDR3 bases are TGTGCCAGCAGTTACACACTAGCGGGAGGAACAGATACGCAGTATTTT.

In this sample, this clone turned up once. This chain connects TRBV6-1 to TRBJ2-1; the D is unclear. Germline CDR1 MNHNS, CDR2 SASEGT. The CDR3 contains 12 residues. The V gene lost 6 bases and the J gene lost 10 bases, with 13 bases spanning the gap. CDR3 DNA: TGTGCCAGCAGGAAGCCTCTCTCGGAGCAGTTCTTC. Translated, it gives CASRKPLSEQFF.

The DNA for the CDR3 is TGTGCCAGCAGCTTTCGCGGACTAGGGTGGGCCGGGGAGCTGTTTTTT. Protein sequence: CASSFRGLGWAGELFF. This chain links TRBV5-6 with TRBJ2-2; 7 bases fit TRBD2. The J segment lost 6 bases and the V segment lost 2 bases, leaving 10 bases of the junction unmatched. The germline CDR1 and CDR2 sequences are SGHDT and YYEEEE. The CDR3 consists of 16 residues.

The V call is TRBV6-1, the J call TRBJ2-7; perhaps TRBD1 as D (6 bases). The CDR3 contains 15 residues. The V gene's germline CDR1 is MNHNS and CDR2 SASEGT. With 6 bases removed from V and 0 bases from J, the gap between germline ends came to 15 bases. The CDR3: CASSLTGSSSYEQYF. The CDR3 nucleotides read TGTGCCAGCAGCCTTACAGGGTCAAGCTCCTACGAGCAGTACTTC.

This sequence joins TRBV19 and TRBJ1-5; 12 bases line up with TRBD1. Losses at the gene ends were 2 bases for V and 6 bases for J; bases not matched to a gene: 5. CDR1 and CDR2 from the germline V gene are LNHDA and SQIVND (reference sequence). CDR3 size: 16 residues. CDR3 nucleotides: TGTGCCAGTAGTATAACGGGACAGGGGGCTGGTCAGCCCCAGCATTTT. It specifies CASSITGQGAGQPQHF.

The rearrangement joins TRBV6-5 to TRBJ1-2; TRBD1 matches 9 bases. Germline V gives CDR1 MNHEY, CDR2 SVGAGI. V lost 2 bases to trimming and J lost 4 bases; unmatched junction nucleotides: 5. The CDR3 has 15 amino acids. CDR3 sequence: CASSYGDRAAYGYTF. The CDR3 DNA reads as TGTGCCAGCAGTTACGGGGACAGGGCGGCCTATGGCTACACCTTC.

V usage is TRBV19 and J usage is TRBJ2-3; 10 bases fit TRBD1. This CDR3 is built from 15 residues. Germline values: CDR1 LNHDA, CDR2 SQIVND (reference sequence). The V and J ends lost 8 bases and 5 bases, in that order; junction bases with no gene match: 10. DNA of the CDR3: TGTGCCAGTCGGCCCAGACAGGGGGCGGGAGATACGCAGTATTTT. As protein: CASRPRQGAGDTQYF.

The chain's CDR3 is CASSTNTGELFF. The CDR3 nucleotides read TGTGCCAGCAGCACAAACACCGGGGAGCTGTTTTTT. The chain employs TRBV9 and TRBJ2-2; D unclear. Trimming shortened V by 4 bases and J by 2 bases, and 3 bases separated the two germline ends. Per germline, CDR1 SGDLS and CDR2 YYNGEE. This CDR3 contains 12 residues.

This rearrangement joins TRBV5-1 to TRBJ2-7; weak D call: TRBD1 (8 bases). Germline values: CDR1 SGHRS, CDR2 YFSETQ. The CDR3 contains 14 residues. Trimming cost V 2 bases and J 3 bases, with 12 bases left between them. CDR3 nucleotide sequence: TGCGCCAGCAGCTTACAGGGGGACTACTACGAGCAGTACTTC. Its protein product is CASSLQGDYYEQYF. Supplemented by reference TRBV5-1 and TRBJ2-7, the full variable domain reads KAGVTQTPRYLIKTRGQQVTLSCSPISGHRSVSWYQQTPGQGLQFLFEYFSETQRNKGNFPGRFSGRQFSNSRSEMNVSTLELGDSALYLCASSLQGDYYEQYFGPGTRLTVT.

V usage is TRBV5-4 and J usage is TRBJ1-2; 7 bases line up with TRBD1. The CDR3 consists of 13 residues. Germline-derived CDR1 and CDR2 are SGHNT and YYREEE (reference sequence). The junction had 1 base not matched to a gene; V was cut back by 4 bases and J by 1 base. In DNA, the CDR3 is TGTGCCAGCAGCCGACAGGGTAACTATGGCTACACCTTC. Translated: CASSRQGNYGYTF. Full variable domain (remainder filled in from reference TRBV5-4 and TRBJ1-2): ETGVTQSPTHLIKTRGQQVTLRCSSQSGHNTVSWYQQALGQGPQFIFQYYREEENGRGNFPPRFSGLQFPNYSSELNVNALELDDSALYLCASSRQGNYGYTFGSGTRLTVV.

In DNA form, the CDR3 reads TGTGCCAGCATAAGACAGGGAGGTGAAAAACTGTTTTTT. Its protein product is CASIRQGGEKLFF. J is TRBJ1-4 and V is TRBV6-1; 7 bases agree with TRBD1. Germline V gene lookup returns CDR1 MNHNS and CDR2 SASEGT. The V segment lost 7 bases and the J segment 7 bases; nucleotides outside the gene matches: 6. The CDR3 runs to 13 residues.

The V call is TRBV27, the J call TRBJ2-7; TRBD1 agrees at 9 bases. The trim removed 4 bases at V and 2 bases at J, leaving 12 bases unmatched. The germline V gene encodes CDR1 MNHEY and CDR2 SMNVEV (reference sequence). The CDR3 spans 17 residues. The CDR3 DNA reads TGTGCCAGCAGTTACGCCTGGACAGGGGCTATAACCTACGAGCAGTACTTC. This sequence encodes CASSYAWTGAITYEQYF.

The chain has TRBV7-2 and TRBJ2-2, with 12 bases lining up with TRBD2. V lost 2 bases and J lost 4; bases outside the gene matches: 5. The CDR3 length is 17 residues. Germline V gene lookup returns CDR1 SGHTA and CDR2 FQGNSA. CDR3 sequence (DNA): TGTGCCAGCAGCTTACTAGCGGGAGGGCCAGGCACCGGGGAGCTGTTTTTT. Translated, it gives CASSLLAGGPGTGELFF.

The gene calls are TRBV6-4 and TRBJ1-2, with D unresolved. The V gene's germline CDR1 is MRHNA and CDR2 SNTAGT. V lost 3 bases and J lost 7, with 15 bases in between. This CDR3 spans 14 amino acids. The CDR3 here is CASSEEGGRFGYTF. For the CDR3, the DNA is TGTGCCAGCAGTGAAGAAGGAGGGAGGTTTGGCTACACCTTC.

The chain has TRBV18 and TRBJ1-5, with TRBD1 identical over 7 bases. This CDR3 has 16 amino acids. Germline loops: CDR1 KGHSH, CDR2 LQKENI. Trimming took 4 bases from V and 0 from J; bases not matched to a gene: 6. In nucleotides, the CDR3 is TGTGCCAGCTCACAGGACAGGATTTATAGCAATCAGCCCCAGCATTTT. This codes for CASSQDRIYSNQPQHF.

This chain connects TRBV10-2 to TRBJ2-3, with D tentatively TRBD1 (5 bases). Trimming took off 7 bases at V and 4 bases at J, with 18 bases between the two ends. From germline, CDR1 is WSHSY and CDR2 SAAADI. CDR3 length: 15 amino acids. The CDR3 spells CASKLPQGSADTQYF. The CDR3 DNA is TGCGCCAGCAAACTCCCCCAGGGTAGTGCAGATACGCAGTATTTT.

The rearrangement uses TRBV29-1 and TRBJ2-6, with a possible D match to TRBD1 (6 bases). This CDR3 is built from 17 residues. Germline-derived CDR1 and CDR2 are SQVTM and ANQGSEA. The V end was cut by 0 bases, the J end by 0 bases, with 12 bases between. Written as DNA, the CDR3 is TGCAGCGTTGAAGATCGACAGGTCCCCTCTGGGGCCAACGTCCTGACTTTC. Encoded protein: CSVEDRQVPSGANVLTF. Based on the CDR3 plus reference TRBV29-1 and TRBJ2-6, the full variable domain is SAVISQKPSRDICQRGTSLTIQCQVDSQVTMMFWYRQQPGQSLTLIATANQGSEATYESGFVIDKFPISRPNLTFSTLTVSNMSPEDSSIYLCSVEDRQVPSGANVLTFGAGSRLTVL.

The chain carries TRBV10-3 and TRBJ2-7; TRBD1 matches at 9 bases. Germline CDR1 ENHRY, CDR2 SYGVKD. Germline trimming cut 5 bases from V and 5 bases from J; bases unmatched to any gene: 13. This CDR3 comprises 16 residues. CDR3 nucleotides: TGTGCCATCAGTCCAATACTACAGGGGGCAAAAAACGAGCAGTACTTC. Its translation: CAISPILQGAKNEQYF.

In its sample, this clone was seen once. The chain uses TRBV28 and TRBJ1-5, with TRBD1 matching 7 bases. CDR3 length equals 15 residues. The ends lost 7 bases at V and 0 bases at J; junction bases unmatched: 6. CDR1 and CDR2 from the germline V gene are MDHEN and SYDVKM. The CDR3 spells CASMEGAPSNQPQHF. DNA for the CDR3: TGTGCCAGCATGGAGGGGGCACCTAGCAATCAGCCCCAGCATTTT.

The rearrangement links TRBV6-6 to TRBJ2-7; a possible D gene is TRBD2 (6 bases). Trimming shortened V by 2 bases and J by 4 bases, and 18 bases separated the two germline ends. CDR1 and CDR2 from the germline V gene are MNHNY and SVGAGI (reference sequence). CDR3 size: 16 residues. This CDR3 is CASSYVAGRSPYEQYF. The CDR3 bases are TGTGCCAGCAGTTACGTCGCGGGACGATCGCCGTACGAGCAGTACTTC.

The rearrangement uses TRBV27 and TRBJ2-7; a possible D gene is TRBD1 (6 bases). Trimming pared 5 bases from V and 7 bases from J, leaving 18 bases between. The CDR3 runs 14 residues. From germline, CDR1 is MNHEY and CDR2 SMNVEV (reference sequence). The CDR3 nucleotides read TGTGCCAGCAGTCCCATCCGGGACATAGGGGAGCAGTACTTC. This sequence encodes CASSPIRDIGEQYF.

For this clone: The junction departs from germline at one end; a sequencing error may be responsible. The chain carries TRBV4-3 and TRBJ2-1, with 10 bases lining up with TRBD2. The CDR3 consists of 13 residues. CDR1 and CDR2 from the germline V gene are LGHNA and YSLEER. The CDR3 DNA follows: TGCGCCAGCAGCCAAGATGAGCGGGAGGGCCGTATCTTC. The encoded protein is CASSQDEREGRIF.